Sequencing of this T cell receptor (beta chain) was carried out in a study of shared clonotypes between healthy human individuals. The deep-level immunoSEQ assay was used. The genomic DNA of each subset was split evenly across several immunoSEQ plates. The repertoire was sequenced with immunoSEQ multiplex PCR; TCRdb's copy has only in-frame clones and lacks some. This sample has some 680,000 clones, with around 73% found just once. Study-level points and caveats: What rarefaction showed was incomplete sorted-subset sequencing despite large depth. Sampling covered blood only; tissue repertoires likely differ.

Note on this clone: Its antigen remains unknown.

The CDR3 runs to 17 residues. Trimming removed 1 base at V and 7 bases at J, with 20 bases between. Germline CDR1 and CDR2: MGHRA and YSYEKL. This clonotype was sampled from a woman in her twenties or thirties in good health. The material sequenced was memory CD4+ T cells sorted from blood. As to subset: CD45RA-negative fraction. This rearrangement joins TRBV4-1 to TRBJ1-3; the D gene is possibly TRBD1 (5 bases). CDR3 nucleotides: TGCGCCAGCAGCCAAGGTGGACATGAAATAAATAGGAACACCATATATTTT. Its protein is CASSQGGHEINRNTIYF.